These 4 T cell receptor beta chains originate from one sample sequenced in a study of shared clonotypes between healthy human individuals. Repertoires were generated with immunoSEQ multiplex PCR, while TCRdb's copy carries only in-frame clones and drops some. Of around 2,000,000 clones in the sample, 93% were seen once. CD8 cells classed as naive were CD45RO-negative and positively selected for CCR7, excluding terminally differentiated effector memory CD45RA+ cells. The sequencing sample was made of naive CD8+ T cells from PBMCs. These receptors originate from a man younger than 30 in good health. Some clones in this sample may be carry-over from other donors' samples.

The chain is built from TRBV9 and TRBJ2-2; 7 bases match TRBD2. V lost 3 bases, J lost 1 base, and 3 bases stayed unmatched. Germline V gene lookup returns CDR1 SGDLS and CDR2 YYNGEE. This CDR3 is 15 amino acids long. The CDR3 loop reads CASSAPSGNTGELFF. CDR3 nucleotides: TGTGCCAGCAGCGCCCCTAGCGGGAACACCGGGGAGCTGTTTTTT.

The V call is TRBV7-2, the J call TRBJ2-5, with 12 bases that match TRBD2. Germline-derived CDR1 and CDR2 are SGHTA and FQGNSA. Trimming cost V 1 base and J 4 bases; bases outside gene matches: 10. The CDR3 runs to 18 residues. CDR3 protein: CASSLVWLAGGGAETQYF. The CDR3 DNA follows: TGTGCCAGCAGCTTAGTGTGGCTAGCGGGAGGGGGGGCAGAGACCCAGTACTTC.

The chain uses TRBV9 and TRBJ2-7; perhaps TRBD2 as D (5 bases). From germline, CDR1 is SGDLS and CDR2 YYNGEE. CDR3 length: 14 amino acids. V dropped 4 bases and J dropped 7 bases, with 18 bases sitting between them. The CDR3 sequence is CASSPTGPGGEQYF. CDR3 nucleotides: TGTGCCAGCAGCCCAACCGGACCTGGCGGGGAGCAGTACTTC.

Here the CDR3 reads CASGAGAKDTQYF. CDR3 coding DNA: TGCGCCAGCGGAGCGGGAGCAAAGGATACGCAGTATTTT. The rearrangement joins TRBV5-1 to TRBJ2-3; the match to TRBD2 covers 8 bases. The V and J ends lost 7 bases and 6 bases, in that order; junction bases with no gene match: 7. The CDR3 extends over 13 amino acids. In germline, CDR1 is SGHRS, CDR2 YFSETQ.